These T cell receptor beta chains were read from a single sample in a study of blood T cell repertoires in COVID-19. TCRdb's table, derived via immunoSEQ multiplex PCR, lists solely in-frame clones and lacks some. The sample includes about 130,000 clones, approximately 82% of them seen just once. The sample consisted of peripheral blood. These receptors were collected from a woman aged 45-59 years with acute or convalescent COVID-19. CDR3s include the opening cysteine and the closing phenylalanine or tryptophan. Each record gives: J gene, V gene, CDR3 protein.

j_call: TRBJ2-7; v_call: TRBV10-3; cdr3_aa: CAISELIAGGRYEQYF
j_call: TRBJ2-5; v_call: TRBV25-1; cdr3_aa: CASTVAGGETQYF
j_call: TRBJ1-5; v_call: TRBV19; cdr3_aa: CASSVRTGNQPQHF
j_call: TRBJ1-3; v_call: TRBV3-1/TRBV3-2; cdr3_aa: CASSQVRVTGNTIYF
j_call: TRBJ1-1; v_call: TRBV6-4; cdr3_aa: CASSEQGGNTEAFF
j_call: TRBJ2-1; v_call: TRBV7-3; cdr3_aa: CASSPNHNSYNEQFF
j_call: TRBJ1-1; v_call: TRBV2; cdr3_aa: CASSFINTEAFF
j_call: TRBJ2-1; v_call: TRBV6-5; cdr3_aa: CASSSSGTGRTNEQFF
j_call: TRBJ2-7; v_call: TRBV28; cdr3_aa: CASSPPGQDSYEQYF
j_call: TRBJ1-2; v_call: TRBV11-2; cdr3_aa: CASSETGRYGYTF
j_call: TRBJ2-5; v_call: TRBV7-9; cdr3_aa: CASSLGSLAGHQETQYF
j_call: TRBJ2-7; v_call: TRBV2; cdr3_aa: CASKDRALNYYEQYF
j_call: TRBJ1-1; v_call: TRBV2; cdr3_aa: CASRQGGTEAFF
j_call: TRBJ1-5; v_call: TRBV2; cdr3_aa: CASGTGSGQPQHF
j_call: TRBJ1-2; v_call: TRBV6-5; cdr3_aa: CASTASANYGYTF
j_call: TRBJ2-7; v_call: TRBV14; cdr3_aa: CASSQDRGYEQYF
j_call: TRBJ2-7; v_call: TRBV6-6; cdr3_aa: CASSRGAGDRSGEQYF
j_call: TRBJ1-4; v_call: TRBV28; cdr3_aa: CASSQVAFEKLFF
j_call: TRBJ2-7; v_call: TRBV6-5; cdr3_aa: CASSWTPLYEQYF
j_call: TRBJ1-1; v_call: TRBV5-1; cdr3_aa: CASNTDAQGAGAFF
j_call: TRBJ1-2; v_call: TRBV30; cdr3_aa: CAWTPTGRRARGGYTF
j_call: TRBJ1-2; v_call: TRBV6-2/TRBV6-3; cdr3_aa: CASSYGIWTGYTF
j_call: TRBJ1-4; v_call: TRBV11-1; cdr3_aa: CASSRDRANEKLFF
j_call: TRBJ2-6; v_call: TRBV5-1; cdr3_aa: CASSFGGSGANVLTF
j_call: TRBJ2-1; v_call: TRBV5-1; cdr3_aa: CASSLAPSGVSNEQFF
j_call: TRBJ2-1; v_call: TRBV6-6; cdr3_aa: CASSKQGYGSYNEQFF
j_call: TRBJ2-2; v_call: TRBV29-1; cdr3_aa: CSVDVLGNTGELFF
j_call: TRBJ1-3; v_call: TRBV6-5; cdr3_aa: CASSIRQGQGNTIYF
j_call: TRBJ1-4; v_call: TRBV29-1; cdr3_aa: CSVEVVTGNEKLFF
j_call: TRBJ1-5; v_call: TRBV6-6; cdr3_aa: CASSPDSYQPQHF
j_call: TRBJ2-5; v_call: TRBV19; cdr3_aa: CASSIDWGPRDSSETQYF
j_call: TRBJ2-3; v_call: TRBV29-1; cdr3_aa: CSVKQGPDTQYF
j_call: TRBJ1-3; v_call: TRBV11-3; cdr3_aa: CASSTGVGNTIYF
j_call: TRBJ1-5; v_call: TRBV19; cdr3_aa: CASSIFVAGGQPQHF
j_call: TRBJ1-5; v_call: TRBV18; cdr3_aa: CASSPSTGIQPQHF
j_call: TRBJ2-2; v_call: TRBV27; cdr3_aa: CASKNSNTGELFF
j_call: TRBJ1-2; v_call: TRBV18; cdr3_aa: CASSRSFGGGSNYGYTF
j_call: TRBJ2-1; v_call: TRBV12-3/TRBV12-4; cdr3_aa: CASSSSRSLEQFF
j_call: TRBJ2-6; v_call: TRBV2; cdr3_aa: CASRTGASGANVLTF
j_call: TRBJ1-3; v_call: TRBV10-3; cdr3_aa: CAISEFGQGGNTIYF
j_call: TRBJ1-4; v_call: TRBV2; cdr3_aa: CASRSSRGFEKLFF
j_call: TRBJ1-5; v_call: TRBV10-3; cdr3_aa: CAISEYGQGNDQPQHF
j_call: TRBJ1-6; v_call: TRBV5-5; cdr3_aa: CASSPTLGTGNSPLHF
j_call: TRBJ2-1; v_call: TRBV30; cdr3_aa: CAGSRSGRNEQFF
j_call: TRBJ2-1; v_call: TRBV20-1; cdr3_aa: CSASWVGGPNEQFF
j_call: TRBJ2-3; v_call: TRBV6-5; cdr3_aa: CASSSAGYTDTQYF
j_call: TRBJ2-2; v_call: TRBV18; cdr3_aa: CASSPPTPPGELFF
j_call: TRBJ2-2; v_call: TRBV5-1; cdr3_aa: CASSWGLAGENTGELFF
j_call: TRBJ1-5; v_call: TRBV10-1; cdr3_aa: CASRPGQGSNQPQHF
j_call: TRBJ1-1; v_call: TRBV5-1; cdr3_aa: CASSPRTGGTEAFF
j_call: TRBJ1-4; v_call: TRBV2; cdr3_aa: CASSENRGDEKLFF
j_call: TRBJ1-4; v_call: TRBV28; cdr3_aa: CASSQGGWEKLFF
j_call: TRBJ1-2; v_call: TRBV11-2; cdr3_aa: CASSLDQDRFRGYTF
j_call: TRBJ2-3; v_call: TRBV18; cdr3_aa: CASSPVEGARSGTDTQYF
j_call: TRBJ1-1; v_call: TRBV2; cdr3_aa: CASRDTGVAAFF
j_call: TRBJ2-4; v_call: TRBV18; cdr3_aa: CASSPTKAGGGSWVIQYF
j_call: TRBJ1-2; v_call: TRBV20-1; cdr3_aa: CTTGSLDGYTF